This TCR beta chain is from a study of cytomegalovirus exposure and HLA in healthy donors. Findings and limits, study-wide: Being indistinguishable, some V segments were excluded, TRBV6-2 and TRBV6-3 among them.

As to this clone: Its matching antigen is unknown.

The PCR contained 60 Vbeta and 13 Jbeta primers. This table comes from immunoSEQ multiplex PCR, and its TCRdb copy is limited to in-frame clones, with some not included. This table holds some 160,000 clones, roughly 80% found once. Healthy bone marrow donors formed the donor group. From germline, CDR1 is ENHRY and CDR2 SYGVKD. The CDR3 contains 14 residues. V was cut by 6 bases and J by 7 bases, with 18 bases left in between. Sample: PBMCs. The receptor was isolated from a male donor in good health and CMV-seropositive. The V and J genes are TRBV10-3 and TRBJ1-2, with D perhaps matching TRBD1 (6 bases). Here the CDR3 reads CAIRPVTGPTGYTF. The CDR3 nucleotides read TGTGCCATCAGGCCTGTGACAGGTCCCACTGGCTACACCTTC.